The 21 T cell receptor beta chains presented below share a single source sample, sequenced in a study of post-analysis software for immune sequencing data. What these receptors recognize is not known. Study outcomes and limitations: Elevated frequency relative to controls characterized 4 or 5 TRBV segments in patients, TRBV5-6, TRBV5-1 and TRBV20-1 among them.

Libraries were made from TCR beta cDNA, and they carried unique molecular identifiers. TCRdb reprocessed the PCR reads with MiXCR, giving one entry per CDR3 protein. This sample yields about 620,000 distinct CDR3 sequences, of which about 40% are seen a single time; under 2% belongs to the top ten. Material: blood. These receptors were taken from a girl aged 5-17 years with multiple sclerosis.

The V and J genes are TRBV2 and TRBJ2-3; possibly TRBD2 for D (6 bases). CDR1 is SNHLY and CDR2 is FYNNEI in the germline V gene. There are 12 residues in the CDR3. V lost 11 bases and J lost 4, with 13 bases in between. In DNA, the CDR3 is TGTGCCCACTCCCGGGGGTCAGATACGCAGTATTTT. It encodes CAHSRGSDTQYF. Full variable domain (outside the CDR3, taken from reference TRBV2 and TRBJ2-3): EPEVTQTPSHQVTQMGQEVILRCVPISNHLYFYWYRQILGQKVEFLVSFYNNEISEKSEIFDDQFSVERPDGSNFTLKIRSTKLEDSAMYFCAHSRGSDTQYFGPGTRLTVL.

This chain uses TRBV5-1 with TRBJ2-1; no definite D call. The germline V gene encodes CDR1 SGHRS and CDR2 YFSETQ. The CDR3 contains 11 residues. V lost 0 bases to trimming and J lost 13 bases, with 8 bases between them. CDR3 sequence reads: CASSLGGTQFF. The CDR3 bases are TGCGCCAGCAGCTTGGGGGGAACCCAGTTCTTC.

Comments on this clonotype: The junction and the germline gene differ at one end; a read error may be behind it. The rearrangement uses TRBV7-9 and TRBJ2-7; possibly TRBD1 for D (6 bases). The CDR3 runs 15 residues. The germline V gene has CDR1 SEHNR and CDR2 FQNEAQ (reference sequence). CDR3 loop: CASSLGQLLSYEQYF. CDR3 nucleotide sequence: TGTGCCAGCAGTTTAGGACAGCTACTATCCTACGAGCAGTACTTC. Looking up the rest from reference TRBV7-9 and TRBJ2-7 gives the full variable domain: DTGVSQNPRHKITKRGQNVTFRCDPISEHNRLYWYRQTLGQGPEFLTYFQNEAQLEKSRLLSDRFSAERPKGSFSTLEIQRTEQGDSAMYLCASSLGQLLSYEQYFGPGTRLTVT.

This clonotype occurred a few times. The chain links TRBV21-1 to TRBJ2-7. TRBV21-1 is a recognized pseudogene. This CDR3 is built from 14 residues. The CDR3 DNA sequence: TGTGCCAGCAGCACACTCAGGGGTTCCTACGAGCAGTACTTC. Its translation: CASSTLRGSYEQYF.

This clonotype was detected a few times. V and J are TRBV12-3 or TRBV12-4 and TRBJ1-1; D is uncertain. The CDR3 loop spans 15 amino acids. V lost 7 bases, J lost 0 bases, and 15 bases lay in between. CDR3 bases: TGTGCCAGCAATCCTTCCCCGGGGTTGAACACTGAAGCTTTCTTT. Its protein product is CASNPSPGLNTEAFF.

The chain joins TRBV5-1 to TRBJ2-3; D perhaps matches TRBD2 (6 bases). Germline V gives CDR1 SGHRS, CDR2 YFSETQ. The CDR3 consists of 15 residues. The V end was cut by 4 bases, the J end by 2 bases, with 14 bases between. The CDR3: CASSLSGPNTDTQYF. The CDR3 DNA is TGCGCCAGCAGCCTAAGCGGGCCGAACACAGATACGCAGTATTTT.

On this clonotype: The junction and the germline gene differ at one end; a read error may be behind it. This rearrangement joins TRBV5-1 to TRBJ2-5; 9 nucleotides match TRBD1. CDR3 length: 16 residues. CDR1 and CDR2 from the germline V gene are SGHRS and YFSETQ. CDR3 sequence reads: CASSSLGDRVQGTQYF. Written as DNA, the CDR3 is TGCGCCAGCAGTTCGCTCGGGGACAGGGTCCAAGGGACCCAGTACTTC.

V usage is TRBV5-1 and J usage is TRBJ2-7; D call uncertain. The CDR3 is 13 residues long. The V gene's germline CDR1 is SGHRS and CDR2 YFSETQ. Trimming left V 0 bases short and J 6 bases short, with 10 bases between. CDR3 sequence (DNA): TGCGCCAGCAGCTTGGAGGTAGACTGCGAGCAGTACTTC. It yields the protein CASSLEVDCEQYF.

This clonotype turned up a few times. This sequence joins TRBV12-3 or TRBV12-4 and TRBJ2-1, with 12 bases identical to TRBD2. Trimming removed 3 bases from V and 5 bases from J; junction bases left unmatched: 11. The CDR3 length is 18 residues. The CDR3 is CASSFWTSGTSRDNEQFF. CDR3 nucleotide sequence: TGTGCCAGCAGTTTTTGGACTAGCGGGACTTCGCGCGACAATGAGCAGTTCTTC.

This chain joins TRBV12-3 or TRBV12-4 and TRBJ1-1; D is perhaps TRBD1 (6 bases). Trimming removed 0 bases from V and 13 bases from J, with 15 bases in between. The CDR3 runs to 13 residues. The CDR3 loop is CASSLAQGSPGFF. CDR3 in DNA: TGTGCCAGCAGTTTAGCGCAGGGGAGCCCGGGTTTCTTT.

V usage is TRBV28 and J usage is TRBJ2-7; TRBD2 aligns across 12 bases. The J call may be faulty, since TRBJ2-5 better matches the DNA end. CDR3 size: 17 residues. The germline V gene has CDR1 MDHEN and CDR2 SYDVKM. The CDR3 is CASTVTTSGSPGETQYF. As DNA, the CDR3 is TGTGCCAGCACTGTGACGACTAGCGGGAGCCCCGGGGAGACCCAGTACTTC.

This clonotype was seen only a few times. The chain combines TRBV2 with TRBJ2-5; no definite D call. This CDR3 spans 15 amino acids. Germline values: CDR1 SNHLY, CDR2 FYNNEI. Trimming stripped 6 bases from V and 4 bases from J, with 18 bases between. The CDR3 DNA reads as TGTGCCAGCAGCCCGGTAACATTTGACCGAGAGACCCAGTACTTC. Protein sequence: CASSPVTFDRETQYF.

The chain has TRBV11-2 and TRBJ1-2; TRBD1 matches 7 bases. The CDR3 totals 13 residues. After removal of 4 bases from V and 8 bases from J, the junction contained 7 bases not matched to a gene. Per the germline V gene, CDR1 is SGHAT and CDR2 is FQNNGV. The chain's CDR3 is CASSSGQVGGYTF. Written as DNA, the CDR3 is TGTGCCAGCAGCTCCGGACAGGTTGGAGGCTACACCTTC.

The sample holds a few counts of this clonotype. V and J are TRBV5-1 and TRBJ1-2; TRBD1 is a possible D gene (6 bases). Germline loops: CDR1 SGHRS, CDR2 YFSETQ. This CDR3 spans 15 amino acids. V shed 2 bases and J shed 0 bases, with 11 bases lying between them. CDR3 in amino acids: CASSLTGSANYGYTF. For the CDR3, the DNA is TGCGCCAGCAGCTTAACAGGGTCGGCTAACTATGGCTACACCTTC.

The V and J genes are TRBV3-1 and TRBJ2-5; TRBD2 matches 9 bases. The J segment lost 4 bases and the V segment lost 1 base, leaving 7 bases of the junction unmatched. The CDR3 runs to 16 residues. In germline, CDR1 is LGHDT, CDR2 YNNKEL (reference sequence). The chain's CDR3 is CASSQGDAGGRETQYF. CDR3 nucleotide sequence: TGTGCCAGCAGCCAAGGGGATGCGGGAGGGCGAGAGACCCAGTACTTC.

CDR3 sequence (DNA): TGCGCCAGCAGTCATATACAGGTTGGCAGAACAACTAATGAAAAACTGTTTTTT. Translation: CASSHIQVGRTTNEKLFF. This rearrangement joins TRBV10-2 to TRBJ1-4, with a weak D call TRBD1 (5 bases). Trimming removed 5 bases from V and 0 bases from J, with 19 bases in between. Germline V lookup: CDR1 WSHSY, CDR2 SAAADI. This CDR3 has 18 residues.

This clonotype appeared once. The chain links TRBV12-3 or TRBV12-4 to TRBJ1-2; D remains unclear. V lost 3 bases and J 6 bases, leaving 8 bases between the germline ends. CDR3 length equals 12 residues. The CDR3 nucleotides read TGTGCCAGCAGTTTTGCTGTAGATGGCTACACCTTC. Translated: CASSFAVDGYTF.

The V call is TRBV5-5, the J call TRBJ2-7; D possibly corresponds to TRBD1 (5 bases). In germline, CDR1 is SGHKS, CDR2 YYEKEE (reference sequence). The CDR3 sequence is 15 residues long. V shed 0 bases and J shed 0 bases, with 10 bases lying between them. In DNA form, the CDR3 reads TGTGCCAGCAGCTTGGGCAGGGTTAGCTCCTACGAGCAGTACTTC. It is translated as CASSLGRVSSYEQYF.

This clonotype was seen a handful of times. The chain joins TRBV5-1 to TRBJ2-1; 10 bases map to TRBD2. V lost 5 bases, J lost 7 bases, and 18 bases stayed unmatched. The CDR3 has 18 amino acids. Germline CDR1 SGHRS, CDR2 YFSETQ. In nucleotides, the CDR3 is TGCGCCAGCAGGTCCTCCGGGACTAGCGCTCCGAGTTGGAATGAGCAGTTCTTC. Its protein is CASRSSGTSAPSWNEQFF.

This clonotype showed up just a few times. The gene calls are TRBV7-9 and TRBJ2-7; 7 bases match TRBD2. CDR1 and CDR2 from the germline V gene are SEHNR and FQNEAQ (reference sequence). The CDR3 has 13 residues. V was clipped by 6 bases and J by 4 bases; unmatched bases: 6. The CDR3 DNA reads as TGTGCCAGCAGTTGGAGGGGAGGGTACGAGCAGTACTTC. Translated: CASSWRGGYEQYF.

This clonotype appeared a few times. V gene TRBV9 combines with J gene TRBJ1-1; 7 nucleotides align to TRBD1. V gave up 3 bases and J gave up 4 bases; unmatched junction bases: 3. CDR3 length: 13 amino acids. The germline gives CDR1 SGDLS, CDR2 YYNGEE. In DNA, the CDR3 is TGTGCCAGCAGCGCAACAGGGGTCACTGAAGCTTTCTTT. It translates to CASSATGVTEAFF.